This record concerns one T cell receptor (beta chain) sequence. What it binds is not known. This sample is drawn from a study of cytomegalovirus exposure and HLA in healthy donors. Notes on the study in general: Later on, an analysis showed TCR association rates differing by HLA locus, with DRB1 the most and HLA-C the fewest.

The study ran its PCR with 60 Vbeta and 13 Jbeta primers. Assay: immunoSEQ multiplex PCR; the TCRdb copy retains only in-frame clones and omits some. The specimen's table records some 120,000 clones. This CDR3 has 14 amino acids. From germline, CDR1 is MNHEY and CDR2 SMNVEV (reference sequence). Trimming cost V 4 bases and J 2 bases, with 10 bases left between them. J is TRBJ2-3 and V is TRBV27, with no clear D. This clonotype originated in a man aged 18-30 years in good health and CMV-seronegative. Input material: PBMCs. The CDR3 protein is CASSSFPYTDTQYF. The CDR3 DNA reads TGTGCCAGCAGTTCCTTCCCTTACACAGATACGCAGTATTTT.